These 27 T cell receptor beta chains were sequenced from one sample in a study of CD8 T cells in Susac syndrome. RNA totalling roughly 0.5 to 1 ug underwent reverse transcription with random hexamers. Via MiXCR, TCRdb re-called the immunoSEQ multiplex PCR reads, giving one row per CDR3 protein. The top ten hold roughly 0.059% of the sample, which has about 300,000 distinct CDR3 sequences, approximately 90% seen once. Sequencing input: CD4+ T cells from PBMCs. Every receptor here comes from a human donor with multiple sclerosis.

The J gene is TRBJ2-5, the V gene TRBV29-1, with D tentatively TRBD2 (6 bases). CDR3 length: 15 residues. V dropped 4 bases and J dropped 1 base, with 16 bases sitting between them. Germline CDR1 reads SQVTM; CDR2 reads ANQGSEA. The CDR3 here is CSVGRAGIPQETQYF. The CDR3 DNA sequence: TGCAGCGTTGGACGGGCGGGGATCCCCCAAGAGACCCAGTACTTC.

This chain joins TRBV6-5 and TRBJ2-1, with D unresolved. The CDR3 length is 15 residues. V lost 5 bases and J lost 0, with 11 bases in between. Germline CDR1 MNHEY, CDR2 SVGAGI. The CDR3 protein is CASSTTFGSYNEQFF. The CDR3 DNA sequence: TGTGCCAGCAGTACCACCTTCGGCTCCTACAATGAGCAGTTCTTC.

V gene TRBV20-1 combines with J gene TRBJ1-1; D gene uncertain. Between the trimmed V and J ends, which lost 3 bases and 6 bases, there was a span of 11 bases. CDR1 and CDR2 from the germline V gene are DFQATT and SNEGSKA (reference sequence). The CDR3 contains 12 residues. CDR3 DNA: TGCAGTGCTAGGAGGACTAGACCTGAAGCTTTCTTT. This translates into CSARRTRPEAFF.

V and J are TRBV5-6 and TRBJ2-3, with no clear D. Germline V gene data show CDR1 as SGHDT and CDR2 as YYEEEE. This CDR3 spans 15 amino acids. The germline V and J ends were trimmed by 0 bases and 3 bases, with 11 bases remaining between them. CDR3 sequence reads: CASSLAGVWTDTQYF. For the CDR3, the DNA is TGTGCCAGCAGCTTGGCAGGAGTATGGACAGATACGCAGTATTTT.

This clonotype was detected only a few times. The chain joins TRBV6-2 or TRBV6-3 to TRBJ2-7; tentative D call: TRBD1 (6 bases). Germline V gene data show CDR1 as MNHEY and CDR2 as SVGEGT. The V gene lost 6 bases and the J gene lost 0 bases, with 9 bases spanning the gap. The CDR3 totals 13 residues. CDR3 DNA sequence: TGTGCCAGCAGCAGGGACACCTCCTACGAGCAGTACTTC. Amino acid sequence: CASSRDTSYEQYF.

The chain uses TRBV20-1 and TRBJ2-5; 8 nucleotides agree with TRBD2. The CDR3 contains 13 residues. Germline V gene data show CDR1 as DFQATT and CDR2 as SNEGSKA (reference sequence). V trimming: 2 bases; J trimming: 5 bases; junction bases outside the gene matches: 4. The CDR3 DNA is TGCAGTGCTAGAAGGACTAGCTCCGAGACCCAGTACTTC. Translating it yields CSARRTSSETQYF.

The chain uses TRBV11-3 and TRBJ1-1; tentatively, D is TRBD1 (5 bases). Germline lookup yields CDR1 SGHNT and CDR2 YENEEA. V shed 5 bases and J shed 1 base, with 14 bases lying between them. CDR3 size: 15 residues. CDR3 bases: TGTGCCAGCAGCCCGGACACCCGTAGGAACACTGAAGCTTTCTTT. Amino acid sequence: CASSPDTRRNTEAFF.

V and J are TRBV29-1 and TRBJ2-1; TRBD1 matches at 12 bases. The CDR3 extends over 13 amino acids. The V segment lost 7 bases and the J segment 9 bases; nucleotides outside the gene matches: 7. The germline CDR1 and CDR2 sequences are SQVTM and ANQGSEA. CDR3 residues: CSAEGQGALEQFF. In DNA form, the CDR3 reads TGCAGCGCCGAGGGACAGGGGGCGCTTGAGCAGTTCTTC.

The CDR3 is CASSTAIYEQYF. CDR3 nucleotides: TGTGCCAGCTCAACGGCCATTTACGAGCAGTACTTC. The chain has TRBV12-3 or TRBV12-4 and TRBJ2-7; D is uncertain. Trimming stripped 8 bases from V and 4 bases from J, with 12 bases between. The CDR3 sequence is 12 residues long.

The rearrangement joins TRBV11-1 to TRBJ2-2; the D is unclear. The CDR3 loop spans 12 amino acids. V was pared by 6 bases and J by 2 bases, with 4 bases between. Germline CDR1 SGHAT, CDR2 FQDESV (reference sequence). CDR3 nucleotide sequence: TGTGCCAGCAGACAAAACACCGGGGAGCTGTTTTTT. The encoded protein is CASRQNTGELFF.

This sequence joins TRBV7-9 and TRBJ1-2, with D possibly TRBD1 on 5 matching bases. Germline CDR1 and CDR2: SEHNR and FQNEAQ (reference sequence). V lost 5 bases to trimming and J lost 5 bases, with 15 bases between them. The CDR3 has 14 residues. The CDR3 nucleotides read TGTGCCAGCAGCCCCAACGGAGGGGAGTATGGCTACACCTTC. Translating it yields CASSPNGGEYGYTF.

The chain uses TRBV11-1 and TRBJ2-5; D uncertain. V lost 0 bases, J lost 5 bases, and 4 bases lay in between. Germline CDR1 SGHAT, CDR2 FQDESV (reference sequence). The CDR3 has 12 amino acids. The CDR3: CASSLAAETQYF. CDR3 bases: TGTGCCAGCAGCTTAGCGGCGGAGACCCAGTACTTC.

The rearrangement links TRBV3-1 to TRBJ1-1; TRBD1 agrees at 9 bases. Germline V gene lookup returns CDR1 LGHDT and CDR2 YNNKEL (reference sequence). This CDR3 region has 18 residues. V dropped 0 bases and J dropped 3; count of bases not matched to a gene: 11. As DNA, the CDR3 is TGTGCCAGCAGCCAAGATGGGACGGACAGGGGAGTCTACACTGAAGCTTTCTTT. It yields the protein CASSQDGTDRGVYTEAFF.

This rearrangement joins TRBV19 to TRBJ2-7, with D perhaps given as TRBD1 or TRBD2 (6 bases each). The CDR3 has 14 amino acids. CDR1 and CDR2 (germline): LNHDA, SQIVND (reference sequence). V lost 3 bases, J lost 6 bases, and 15 bases lay in between. The CDR3 is CASSIGGSWGEQYF. CDR3 nucleotide sequence: TGTGCCAGTAGTATCGGGGGCTCTTGGGGCGAGCAGTACTTC. The whole variable domain, filled in from reference TRBV19 and TRBJ2-7, reads DGGITQSPKYLFRKEGQNVTLSCEQNLNHDAMYWYRQDPGQGLRLIYYSQIVNDFQKGDIAEGYSVSREKKESFPLTVTSAQKNPTAFYLCASSIGGSWGEQYFGPGTRLTVT.

The J gene is TRBJ2-4, the V gene TRBV19, with 8 bases fitting TRBD1. The junction had 13 bases not matched to a gene; V was cut back by 9 bases and J by 6 bases. CDR1 is LNHDA and CDR2 is SQIVND in the germline V gene (reference sequence). CDR3 length: 15 residues. CDR3 loop: CASGTGGGSGNIQYF. For the CDR3, the DNA is TGTGCCAGCGGGACAGGAGGAGGGTCGGGAAACATTCAGTACTTC.

V and J are TRBV5-4 and TRBJ2-5; 10 nucleotides match TRBD2. Germline trimming cut 2 bases from V and 5 bases from J; bases unmatched to any gene: 9. Germline V gene data show CDR1 as SGHNT and CDR2 as YYREEE (reference sequence). The CDR3 loop spans 16 amino acids. The CDR3 DNA sequence: TGTGCCAGCAGCTTCGAAGCGGGAGGGAGTAGGGAGACCCAGTACTTC. Its translation: CASSFEAGGSRETQYF.

V and J are TRBV6-1 and TRBJ2-1, with D possibly matching TRBD2 (6 bases). CDR1 is MNHNS, CDR2 SASEGT, per germline. The CDR3 is 14 amino acids. V lost 1 base and J 5 bases, leaving 9 bases between the germline ends. CDR3 sequence reads: CASSEVWGDNEQFF. In nucleotides, the CDR3 is TGTGCCAGCAGTGAAGTGTGGGGGGACAATGAGCAGTTCTTC.

The CDR3 DNA is TGTGCCACCAGCAGAGATCCCCCCAGTGGCGCGGGGACGCAAGAGACCCAGTACTTC. This translates into CATSRDPPSGAGTQETQYF. The chain has TRBV15 and TRBJ2-5; weak D call: TRBD2 (6 bases). Germline loops: CDR1 LNHNV, CDR2 YYDKDF (reference sequence). CDR3 length: 19 amino acids. Trimming shortened V by 0 bases and J by 2 bases, and 22 bases separated the two germline ends.

V and J are TRBV4-3 and TRBJ2-7; D is undetermined. The CDR3 spans 14 residues. V lost 0 bases and J lost 4, with 10 bases in between. Looked up from germline, CDR1 is LGHNA and CDR2 is YSLEER. CDR3 sequence (DNA): TGCGCCAGCAGCCAAGATATCCAGCTATACGAGCAGTACTTC. Translating it yields CASSQDIQLYEQYF.

This clonotype was seen a few times. V is TRBV5-1 and J is TRBJ2-6, with D possibly being TRBD1 or TRBD2 (5 bases each). V lost 0 bases and J 0 bases, leaving 13 bases between the germline ends. CDR3 length: 18 residues. Per the germline V gene, CDR1 is SGHRS and CDR2 is YFSETQ. Here the CDR3 reads CASSLAGTGSSGANVLTF. The CDR3 region has the DNA TGCGCCAGCAGCTTGGCCGGGACGGGGTCCTCTGGGGCCAACGTCCTGACTTTC.

J is TRBJ2-5 and V is TRBV5-5; 7 nucleotides agree with TRBD1. Trimming at V came to 4 bases and at J to 1 base, leaving 7 bases not matched to a gene. Germline values: CDR1 SGHKS, CDR2 YYEKEE (reference sequence). This CDR3 is built from 15 residues. The CDR3 reads CASSRTGASQETQYF. In DNA, the CDR3 is TGTGCCAGCAGCCGCACAGGGGCGAGCCAAGAGACCCAGTACTTC.

The rearrangement uses TRBV27 and TRBJ2-7; 11 positions agree with TRBD1. This CDR3 is built from 15 residues. J was trimmed by 1 base and V by 5 bases; bases with no gene match: 4. Germline-derived CDR1 and CDR2 are MNHEY and SMNVEV (reference sequence). The CDR3 nucleotides read TGTGCCAGCAGTACGGACAGGGGGCCTTCCTACGAGCAGTACTTC. It yields the protein CASSTDRGPSYEQYF.

The genes are TRBV29-1 and TRBJ2-1; TRBD2 matches at 8 bases. Germline CDR1 SQVTM, CDR2 ANQGSEA. The CDR3 consists of 15 residues. Trimming at V came to 4 bases and at J to 3 bases, leaving 8 bases not matched to a gene. CDR3 in DNA: TGCAGCGTTGTCGGGAGGGTGAGTCACTACAATGAGCAGTTCTTC. Translated, it gives CSVVGRVSHYNEQFF.

This chain uses TRBV4-3 with TRBJ2-3, with 11 bases lining up with TRBD2. This CDR3 is 21 amino acids long. Germline-derived CDR1 and CDR2 are LGHNA and YSLEER. The ends lost 4 bases at V and 3 bases at J; junction bases unmatched: 21. Written as DNA, the CDR3 is TGCGCCAGCAGCCTCTCTCGCACTAGCGGGAGAGGGGGGGTACGAACAGATACGCAGTATTTT. Protein: CASSLSRTSGRGGVRTDTQYF.

This chain connects TRBV7-9 to TRBJ1-3, with D uncertain. Trimming took 3 bases from V and 0 from J, leaving 6 bases between them. Germline V CDR1 and CDR2: SEHNR, FQNEAQ (reference sequence). This CDR3 is 14 amino acids long. CDR3 amino acids: CASSFGISGNTIYF. CDR3 nucleotides: TGTGCCAGCAGCTTCGGCATCTCTGGAAACACCATATATTTT.

CDR3 DNA sequence: TGTGCCAGCAGCCCCCGTCCTTACTCTGGGGCCAACGTCCTGACTTTC. This sequence encodes CASSPRPYSGANVLTF. The rearrangement joins TRBV7-8 to TRBJ2-6, with no clear D. The germline CDR1 and CDR2 sequences are SGHVS and FQNEAQ. V was trimmed by 5 bases and J by 0 bases, leaving 11 bases between them. The length of the CDR3 is 16 residues. Full variable domain (missing parts from reference TRBV7-8 and TRBJ2-6): GAGVSQSPRYKVAKRGQDVALRCDPISGHVSLFWYQQALGQGPEFLTYFQNEAQLDKSGLPSDRFFAERPEGSVSTLKIQRTQQEDSAVYLCASSPRPYSGANVLTFGAGSRLTVL.

This sequence joins TRBV18 and TRBJ2-7, with 7 bases fitting TRBD2. Germline lookup yields CDR1 KGHSH and CDR2 LQKENI. V was pared by 3 bases and J by 0 bases, with 5 bases of the junction left unmatched. The CDR3 is made up of 15 amino acids. In nucleotides, the CDR3 is TGTGCCAGCTCACCGCGGGGGACGAGCTCCTACGAGCAGTACTTC. Its translation is CASSPRGTSSYEQYF.